This is a list of T cell receptor beta chains from one sample in a study of blood T cell repertoires in COVID-19. Sequenced by immunoSEQ multiplex PCR; TCRdb stores in-frame clones only, minus some. The sample includes roughly 430,000 clones, around nine tenths of them seen just once. The sample was PBMCs or T cells enriched from blood (not recorded which). These receptors originate from a woman aged 18-29 years who had been exposed to COVID-19. Each CDR3 is given with its conserved first and last residue. D genes are given only for firm matches. Clone size is given for some rows only: seen once, a few or many times, or a class if the clone is expanded.

V gene	clone size	D gene	J gene	CDR3 DNA	CDR3 protein
TRBV11-2	NA	TRBD2	TRBJ2-7	TGTGCCAGCAGCTTAAGCGGGGCCCCGGCCTACGAGCAGTACTTC	CASSLSGAPAYEQYF
TRBV13	NA	TRBD1	TRBJ2-7	TGTGCCAGCAGCCCCAGGGACAGGGGTTACGAGCAGTACTTC	CASSPRDRGYEQYF
TRBV5-4	once	TRBD1	TRBJ2-5	TGTGCCAGCAGGGCGGACAGGGGGAGGAAAGAGACCCAGTACTTC	CASRADRGRKETQYF
TRBV2	NA	NA	TRBJ1-5	TGTGCCAGCAGTGAAGGGGGCGGACCCAATCAGCCCCAGCATTTT	CASSEGGGPNQPQHF
TRBV3-1/TRBV3-2	many	NA	TRBJ1-2	TGTGCCAGCAGCCGAACAACCACAGGGCTTAACTATGGCTACACCTTC	CASSRTTTGLNYGYTF
TRBV5-8	NA	TRBD2	TRBJ2-3	TGTGCCAGCAGCTCATCGAGGACTAGCGGGGATAGCACAGATACGCAGTATTTT	CASSSSRTSGDSTDTQYF
TRBV4-1	NA	TRBD2	TRBJ2-7	TGCGCCAGCAGCCAAACGGCGGGAGATAGCTACGAGCAGTACTTC	CASSQTAGDSYEQYF
TRBV28	NA	NA	TRBJ2-1	TGTGCCAGCAGTTTAGTGGGAGCCGGTAATGAGCAGTTCTTC	CASSLVGAGNEQFF
TRBV6-5	NA	TRBD1	TRBJ1-1	TGTGCCAGCAGCTGGACAGGGGACACTGAAGCTTTCTTT	CASSWTGDTEAFF
TRBV12-5	NA	NA	TRBJ1-2	TGTGCTAGTGGTTCCATGGTTGGACAGAGCTTTAACTATGGCTACACCTTC	CASGSMVGQSFNYGYTF
TRBV6-6	few	NA	TRBJ2-1	TGTGCCAGCATTAGGGATCCGGACAACAATGAGCAGTTCTTC	CASIRDPDNNEQFF
TRBV28	NA	TRBD2	TRBJ2-3	TGTGCCAGCAGTCTTGGGACTAGCGGGGTAGGGACGCAGTATTTT	CASSLGTSGVGTQYF
TRBV11-2	NA	NA	TRBJ1-5	TGTGCCAGCAGCTTGTCAGGGCTTGGACATCAGCCCCAGCATTTT	CASSLSGLGHQPQHF
TRBV5-1	NA	TRBD1	TRBJ1-1	TGCGCCAGCAGCCTACCGGACGGGACAGCACTGAACACTGAAGCTTTCTTT	CASSLPDGTALNTEAFF
TRBV7-8	NA	NA	TRBJ2-2	TGTGCCAGCAGCTTCGGACAACCAGCGAACACCGGGGAGCTGTTTTTT	CASSFGQPANTGELFF